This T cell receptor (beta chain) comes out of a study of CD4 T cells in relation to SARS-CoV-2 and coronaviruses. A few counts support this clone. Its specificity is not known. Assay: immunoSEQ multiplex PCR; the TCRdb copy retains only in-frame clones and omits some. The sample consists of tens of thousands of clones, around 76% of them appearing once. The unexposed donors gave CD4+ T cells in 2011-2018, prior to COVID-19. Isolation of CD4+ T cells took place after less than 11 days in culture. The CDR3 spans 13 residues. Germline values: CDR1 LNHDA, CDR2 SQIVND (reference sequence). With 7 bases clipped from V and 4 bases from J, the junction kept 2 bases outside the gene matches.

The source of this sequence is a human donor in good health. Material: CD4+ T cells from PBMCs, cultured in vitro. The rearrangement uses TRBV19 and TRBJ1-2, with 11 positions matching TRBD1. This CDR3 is CASTGTGGYGYTF. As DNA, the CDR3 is TGTGCCAGTACTGGGACAGGGGGCTATGGCTACACCTTC.